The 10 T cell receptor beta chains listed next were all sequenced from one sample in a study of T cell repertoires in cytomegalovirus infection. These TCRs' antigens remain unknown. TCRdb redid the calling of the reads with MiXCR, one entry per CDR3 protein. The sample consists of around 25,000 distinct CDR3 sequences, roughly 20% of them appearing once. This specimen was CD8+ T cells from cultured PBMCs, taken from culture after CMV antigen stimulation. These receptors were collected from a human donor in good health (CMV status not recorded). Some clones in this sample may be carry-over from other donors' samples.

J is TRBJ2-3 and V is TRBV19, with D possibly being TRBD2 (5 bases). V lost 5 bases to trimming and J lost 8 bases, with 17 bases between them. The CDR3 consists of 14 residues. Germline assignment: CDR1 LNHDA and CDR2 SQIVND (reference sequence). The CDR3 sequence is CASSGRKPAGTQYF. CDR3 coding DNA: TGTGCCAGTAGTGGACGGAAGCCGGCGGGTACGCAGTATTTT.

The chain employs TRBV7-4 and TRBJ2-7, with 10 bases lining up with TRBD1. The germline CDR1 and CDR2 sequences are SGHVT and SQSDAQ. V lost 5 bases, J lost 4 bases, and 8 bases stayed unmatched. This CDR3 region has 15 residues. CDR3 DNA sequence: TGTGCCAGCAGCCCCCGGACAGGGGGAGGTTACGAGCAGTACTTC. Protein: CASSPRTGGGYEQYF.

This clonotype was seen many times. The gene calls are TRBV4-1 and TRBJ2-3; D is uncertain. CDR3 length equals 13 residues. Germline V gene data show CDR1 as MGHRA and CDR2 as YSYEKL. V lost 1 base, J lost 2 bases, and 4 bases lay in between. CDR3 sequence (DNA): TGCGCCAGCAGCCAAGTCCTCACAGATACGCAGTATTTT. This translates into CASSQVLTDTQYF.

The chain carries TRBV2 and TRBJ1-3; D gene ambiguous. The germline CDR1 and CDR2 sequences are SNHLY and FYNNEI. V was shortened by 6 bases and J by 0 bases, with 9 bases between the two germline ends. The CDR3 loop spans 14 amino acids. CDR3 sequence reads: CASSADPSGNTIYF. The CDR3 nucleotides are TGTGCCAGCAGCGCGGACCCCTCTGGAAACACCATATATTTT. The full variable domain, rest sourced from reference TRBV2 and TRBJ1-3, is EPEVTQTPSHQVTQMGQEVILRCVPISNHLYFYWYRQILGQKVEFLVSFYNNEISEKSEIFDDQFSVERPDGSNFTLKIRSTKLEDSAMYFCASSADPSGNTIYFGEGSWLTVV.

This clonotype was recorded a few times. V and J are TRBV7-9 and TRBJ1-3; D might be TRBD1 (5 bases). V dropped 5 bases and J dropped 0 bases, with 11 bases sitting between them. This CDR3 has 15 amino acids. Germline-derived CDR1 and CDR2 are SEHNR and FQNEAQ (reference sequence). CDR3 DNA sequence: TGTGCCAGCAGCCAGCCAGGGTACTCTGGAAACACCATATATTTT. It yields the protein CASSQPGYSGNTIYF.

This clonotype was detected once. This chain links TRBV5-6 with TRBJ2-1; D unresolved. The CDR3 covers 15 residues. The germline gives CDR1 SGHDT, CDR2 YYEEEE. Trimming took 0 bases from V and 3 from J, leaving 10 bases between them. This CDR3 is CASSLDHRDYNEQFF. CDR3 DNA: TGTGCCAGCAGCTTGGATCACCGAGACTACAATGAGCAGTTCTTC.

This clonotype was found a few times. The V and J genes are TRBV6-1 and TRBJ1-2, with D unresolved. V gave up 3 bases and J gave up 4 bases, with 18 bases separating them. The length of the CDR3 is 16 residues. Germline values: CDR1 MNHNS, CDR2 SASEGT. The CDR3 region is CASSDRGEAGTYGYTF. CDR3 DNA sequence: TGTGCCAGCAGTGACCGTGGGGAAGCAGGAACCTATGGCTACACCTTC.

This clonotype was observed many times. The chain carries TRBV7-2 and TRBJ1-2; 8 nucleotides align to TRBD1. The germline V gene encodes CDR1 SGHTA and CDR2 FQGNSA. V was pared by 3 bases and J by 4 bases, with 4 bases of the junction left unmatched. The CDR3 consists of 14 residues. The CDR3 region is CASSFTGGPYGYTF. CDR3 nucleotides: TGTGCCAGCAGCTTTACAGGGGGACCCTATGGCTACACCTTC.

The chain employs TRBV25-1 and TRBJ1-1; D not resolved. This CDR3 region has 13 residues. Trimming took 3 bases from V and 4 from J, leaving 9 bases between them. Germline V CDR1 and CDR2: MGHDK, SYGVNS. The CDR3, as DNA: TGTGCCAGCAGTGAGTACGCGAGCACTGAAGCTTTCTTT. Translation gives CASSEYASTEAFF.

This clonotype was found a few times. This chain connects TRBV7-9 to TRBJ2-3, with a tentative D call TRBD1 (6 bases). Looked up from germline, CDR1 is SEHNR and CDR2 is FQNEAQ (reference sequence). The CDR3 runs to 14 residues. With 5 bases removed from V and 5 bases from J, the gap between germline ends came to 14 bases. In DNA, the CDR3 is TGTGCCAGCAGCCCTCCTGAAGGGGGAGATACGCAGTATTTT. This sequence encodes CASSPPEGGDTQYF.